This T cell receptor (beta chain) was obtained from a study of T cell responses to AZD1222 COVID-19 vaccine. Measured with immunoSEQ multiplex PCR; TCRdb has only the in-frame clones, and not every one. This table has 95,000 to 150,000 clones, around 90% appearing once. The receptor was derived from an adult who received the MenACWY meningococcal vaccine as a control. The specimen was peripheral blood, collected 28 days after the second dose of the MenACWY control vaccine.

CDR3 bases: TGTGCCAGCAGCTTAGCGGTTGCGGAGACCCAGTACTTC. Translating it yields CASSLAVAETQYF. The rearrangement links TRBV7-9 to TRBJ2-5; D unresolved. V shed 0 bases and J shed 5 bases, with 7 bases lying between them. Germline V gene data show CDR1 as SEHNR and CDR2 as FQNEAQ (reference sequence). The CDR3 contains 13 residues.